This T cell receptor beta chain derives from a study of T cell changes during pregnancy in multiple sclerosis. The V end lost 3 bases, the J end lost 0 bases, and 15 bases lay between the germline ends. The CDR3 sequence is 17 residues long. The germline V gene encodes CDR1 SGHNT and CDR2 YYREEE (reference sequence). Using immunoSEQ multiplex PCR, the repertoire was profiled, and TCRdb retains in-frame clones only, with some absent. The profile shows about 52,000 clones, roughly 92% of them singletons. The starting material was CD4+ T cells from peripheral blood mononuclear cells, obtained in the third trimester of pregnancy. This receptor was identified in a female donor with multiple sclerosis, enrolled in a pregnancy study. The chain links TRBV5-4 to TRBJ2-2; D may be TRBD2 (7 bases). CDR3 loop: CASSSGAGATNTGELFF. The CDR3 DNA sequence: TGTGCCAGCAGCTCAGGCGCGGGGGCTACGAACACCGGGGAGCTGTTTTTT.